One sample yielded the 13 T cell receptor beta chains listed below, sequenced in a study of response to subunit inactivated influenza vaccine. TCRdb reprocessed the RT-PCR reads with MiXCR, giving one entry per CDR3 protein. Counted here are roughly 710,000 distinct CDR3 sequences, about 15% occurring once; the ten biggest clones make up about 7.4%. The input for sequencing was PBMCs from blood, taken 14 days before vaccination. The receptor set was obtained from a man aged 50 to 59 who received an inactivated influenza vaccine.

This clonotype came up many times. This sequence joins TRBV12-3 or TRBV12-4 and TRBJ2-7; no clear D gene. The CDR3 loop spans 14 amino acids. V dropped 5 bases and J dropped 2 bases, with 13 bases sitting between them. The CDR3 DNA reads TGTGCCAGCAGTCCCCGGACGAGCCCCTACGAGCAGTACTTC. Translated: CASSPRTSPYEQYF.

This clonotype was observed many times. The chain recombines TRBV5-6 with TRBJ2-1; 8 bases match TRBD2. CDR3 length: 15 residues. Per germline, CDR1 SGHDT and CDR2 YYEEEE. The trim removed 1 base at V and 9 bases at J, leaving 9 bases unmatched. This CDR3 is CASSLSGLGSTEQFF. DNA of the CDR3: TGTGCCAGCAGCTTGTCGGGACTAGGATCGACTGAGCAGTTCTTC.

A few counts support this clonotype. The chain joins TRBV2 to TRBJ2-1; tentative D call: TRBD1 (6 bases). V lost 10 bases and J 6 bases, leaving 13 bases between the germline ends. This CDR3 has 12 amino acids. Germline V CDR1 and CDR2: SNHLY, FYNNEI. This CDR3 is CANTDRPNEQFF. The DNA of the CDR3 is TGTGCCAATACGGACAGACCCAATGAGCAGTTCTTC.

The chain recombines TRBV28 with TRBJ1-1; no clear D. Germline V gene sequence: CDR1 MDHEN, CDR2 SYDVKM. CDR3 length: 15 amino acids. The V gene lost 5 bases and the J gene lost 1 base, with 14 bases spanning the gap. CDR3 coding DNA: TGTGCCAGCAGTGCTGACTTGGTGGGGAACACTGAAGCTTTCTTT. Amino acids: CASSADLVGNTEAFF.

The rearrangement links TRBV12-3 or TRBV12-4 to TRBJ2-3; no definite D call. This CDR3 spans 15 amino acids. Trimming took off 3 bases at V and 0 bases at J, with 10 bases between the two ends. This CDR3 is CASSFTSPSTDTQYF. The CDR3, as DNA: TGTGCCAGCAGTTTCACATCTCCTAGCACAGATACGCAGTATTTT.

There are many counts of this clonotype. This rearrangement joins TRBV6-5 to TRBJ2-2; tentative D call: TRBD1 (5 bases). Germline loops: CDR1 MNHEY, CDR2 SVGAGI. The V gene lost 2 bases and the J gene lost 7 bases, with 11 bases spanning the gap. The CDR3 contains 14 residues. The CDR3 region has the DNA TGTGCCAGCAGTTACAAGGGGCAGAGCGGGGAGCTGTTTTTT. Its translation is CASSYKGQSGELFF.

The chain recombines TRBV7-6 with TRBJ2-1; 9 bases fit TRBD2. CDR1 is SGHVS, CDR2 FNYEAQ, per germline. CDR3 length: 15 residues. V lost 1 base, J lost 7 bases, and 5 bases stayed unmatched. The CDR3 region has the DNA TGTGCCAGCAGCTTAGGGACTAGCGTTTTTAATGAGCAGTTCTTC. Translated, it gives CASSLGTSVFNEQFF.

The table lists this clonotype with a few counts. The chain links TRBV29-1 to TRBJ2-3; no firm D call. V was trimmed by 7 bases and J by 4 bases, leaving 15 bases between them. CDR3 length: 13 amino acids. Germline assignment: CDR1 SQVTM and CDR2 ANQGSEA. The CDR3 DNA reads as TGCAGCGCTTCGGCGGCGCCGTCAGATACGCAGTATTTT. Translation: CSASAAPSDTQYF.

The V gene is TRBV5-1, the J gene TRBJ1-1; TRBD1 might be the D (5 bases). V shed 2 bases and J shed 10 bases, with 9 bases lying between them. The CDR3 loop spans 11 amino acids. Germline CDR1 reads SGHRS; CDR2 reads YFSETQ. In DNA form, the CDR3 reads TGCGCCAGCAGCTTCGGGACGGGAGCTTTCTTT. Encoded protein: CASSFGTGAFF.

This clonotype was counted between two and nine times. The chain's CDR3 is CASNLAGKNYNEQFF. CDR3 bases: TGCGCCAGCAACCTAGCGGGAAAGAACTACAATGAGCAGTTCTTC. This chain links TRBV5-1 with TRBJ2-1; TRBD2 aligns across 9 bases. The CDR3 is 15 residues long. Germline assignment: CDR1 SGHRS and CDR2 YFSETQ. V trimming: 6 bases; J trimming: 3 bases; junction bases outside the gene matches: 7.

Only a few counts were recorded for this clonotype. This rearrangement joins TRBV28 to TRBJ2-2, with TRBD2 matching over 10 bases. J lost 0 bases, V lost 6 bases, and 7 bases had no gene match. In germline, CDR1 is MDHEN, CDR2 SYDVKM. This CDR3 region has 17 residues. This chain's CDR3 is CASRVAGTSANTGELFF. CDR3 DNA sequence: TGTGCCAGCAGGGTAGCCGGGACTAGCGCGAACACCGGGGAGCTGTTTTTT.

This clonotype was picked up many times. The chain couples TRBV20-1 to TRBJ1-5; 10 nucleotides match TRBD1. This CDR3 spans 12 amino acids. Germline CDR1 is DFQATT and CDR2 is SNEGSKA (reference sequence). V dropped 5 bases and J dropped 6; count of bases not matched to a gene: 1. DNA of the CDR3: TGCAGTGCTGGACAGGGGGGTCAGCCCCAGCATTTT. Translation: CSAGQGGQPQHF.

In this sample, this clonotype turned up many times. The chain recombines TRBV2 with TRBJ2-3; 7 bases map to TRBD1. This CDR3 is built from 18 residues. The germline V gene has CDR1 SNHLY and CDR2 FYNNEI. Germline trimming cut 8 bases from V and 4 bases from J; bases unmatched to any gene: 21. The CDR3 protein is CASFTTWDSQQGSDTQYF. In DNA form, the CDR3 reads TGTGCCAGCTTCACTACCTGGGACAGCCAACAGGGGTCAGATACGCAGTATTTT.